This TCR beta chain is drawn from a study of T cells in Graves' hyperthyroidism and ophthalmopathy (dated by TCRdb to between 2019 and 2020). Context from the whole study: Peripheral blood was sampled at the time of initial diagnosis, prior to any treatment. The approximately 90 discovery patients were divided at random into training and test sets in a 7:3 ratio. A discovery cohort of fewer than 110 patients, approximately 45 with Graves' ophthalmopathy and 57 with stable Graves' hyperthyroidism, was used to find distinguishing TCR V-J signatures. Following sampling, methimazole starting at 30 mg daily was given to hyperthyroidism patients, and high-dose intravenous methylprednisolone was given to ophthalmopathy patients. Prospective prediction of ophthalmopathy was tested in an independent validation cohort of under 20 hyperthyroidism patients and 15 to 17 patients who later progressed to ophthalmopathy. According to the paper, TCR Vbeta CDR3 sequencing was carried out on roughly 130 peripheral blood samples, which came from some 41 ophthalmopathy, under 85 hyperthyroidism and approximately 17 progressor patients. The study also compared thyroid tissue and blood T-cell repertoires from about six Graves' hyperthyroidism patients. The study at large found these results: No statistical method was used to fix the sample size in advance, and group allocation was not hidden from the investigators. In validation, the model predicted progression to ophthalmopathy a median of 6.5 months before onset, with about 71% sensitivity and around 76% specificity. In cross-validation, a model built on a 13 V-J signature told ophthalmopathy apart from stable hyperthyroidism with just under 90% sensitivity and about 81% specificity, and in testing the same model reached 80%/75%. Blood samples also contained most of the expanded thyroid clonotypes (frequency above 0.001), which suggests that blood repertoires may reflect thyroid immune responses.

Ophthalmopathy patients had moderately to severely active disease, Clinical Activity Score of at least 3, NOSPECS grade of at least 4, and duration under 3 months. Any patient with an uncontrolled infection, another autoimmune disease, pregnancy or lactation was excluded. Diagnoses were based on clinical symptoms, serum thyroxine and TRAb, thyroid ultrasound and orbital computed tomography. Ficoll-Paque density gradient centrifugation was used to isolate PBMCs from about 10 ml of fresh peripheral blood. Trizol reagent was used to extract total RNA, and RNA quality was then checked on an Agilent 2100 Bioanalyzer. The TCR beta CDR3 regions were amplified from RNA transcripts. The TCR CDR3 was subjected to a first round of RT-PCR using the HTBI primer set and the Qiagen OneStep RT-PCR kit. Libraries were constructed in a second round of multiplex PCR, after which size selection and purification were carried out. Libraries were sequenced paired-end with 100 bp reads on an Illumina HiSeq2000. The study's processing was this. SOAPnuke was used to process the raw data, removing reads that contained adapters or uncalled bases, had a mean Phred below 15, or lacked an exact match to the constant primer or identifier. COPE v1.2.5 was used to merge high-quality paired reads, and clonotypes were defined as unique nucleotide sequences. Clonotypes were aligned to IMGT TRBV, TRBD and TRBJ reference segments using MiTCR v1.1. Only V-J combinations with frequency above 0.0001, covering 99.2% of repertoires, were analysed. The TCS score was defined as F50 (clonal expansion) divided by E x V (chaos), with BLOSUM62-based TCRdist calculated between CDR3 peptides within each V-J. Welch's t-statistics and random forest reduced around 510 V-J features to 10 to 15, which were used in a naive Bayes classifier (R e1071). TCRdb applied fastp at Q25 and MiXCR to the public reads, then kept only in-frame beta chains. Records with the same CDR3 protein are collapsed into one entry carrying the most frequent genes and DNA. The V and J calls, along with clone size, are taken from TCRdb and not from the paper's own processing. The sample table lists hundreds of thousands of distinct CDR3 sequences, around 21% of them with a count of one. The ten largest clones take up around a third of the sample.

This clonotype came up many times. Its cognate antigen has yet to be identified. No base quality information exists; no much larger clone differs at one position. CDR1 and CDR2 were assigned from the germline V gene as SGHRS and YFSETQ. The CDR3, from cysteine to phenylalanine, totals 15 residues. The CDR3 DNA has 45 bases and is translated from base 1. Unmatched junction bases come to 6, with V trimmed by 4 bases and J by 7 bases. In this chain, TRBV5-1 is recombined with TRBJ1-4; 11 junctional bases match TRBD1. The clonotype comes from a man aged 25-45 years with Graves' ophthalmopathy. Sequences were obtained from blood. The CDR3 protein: CASSLFGTGGEKLFF. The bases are TGCGCCAGCAGCCTCTTTGGGACAGGGGGTGAAAAACTGTTTTTT. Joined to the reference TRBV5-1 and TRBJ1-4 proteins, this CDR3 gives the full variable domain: KAGVTQTPRYLIKTRGQQVTLSCSPISGHRSVSWYQQTPGQGLQFLFEYFSETQRNKGNFPGRFSGRQFSNSRSEMNVSTLELGDSALYLCASSLFGTGGEKLFFGSGTQLSVL.